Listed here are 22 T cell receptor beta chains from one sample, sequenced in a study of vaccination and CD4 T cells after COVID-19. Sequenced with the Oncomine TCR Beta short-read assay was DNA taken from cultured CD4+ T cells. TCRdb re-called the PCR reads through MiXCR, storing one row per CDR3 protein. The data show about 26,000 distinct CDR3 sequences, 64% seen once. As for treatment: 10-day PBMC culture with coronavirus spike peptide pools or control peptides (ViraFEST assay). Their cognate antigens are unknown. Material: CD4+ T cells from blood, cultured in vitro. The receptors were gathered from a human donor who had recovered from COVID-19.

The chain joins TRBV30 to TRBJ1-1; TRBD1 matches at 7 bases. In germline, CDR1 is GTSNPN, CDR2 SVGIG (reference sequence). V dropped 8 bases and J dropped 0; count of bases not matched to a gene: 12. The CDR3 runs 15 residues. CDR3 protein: CAGTLGTAMNTEAFF. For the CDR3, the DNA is TGTGCCGGGACCCTAGGGACAGCGATGAACACTGAAGCTTTCTTT.

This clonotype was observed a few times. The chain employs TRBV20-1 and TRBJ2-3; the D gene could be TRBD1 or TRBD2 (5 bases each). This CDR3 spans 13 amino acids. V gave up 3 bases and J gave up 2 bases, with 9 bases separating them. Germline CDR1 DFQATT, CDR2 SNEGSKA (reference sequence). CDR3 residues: CSASWGNTDTQYF. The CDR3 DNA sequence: TGCAGTGCTAGTTGGGGGAACACAGATACGCAGTATTTT.

The DNA for the CDR3 is TGCAGCGTCCCGGACAGGAGACACACCGGGGAGCTGTTTTTT. The encoded protein is CSVPDRRHTGELFF. V usage is TRBV29-1 and J usage is TRBJ2-2, with 7 bases that match TRBD1. The CDR3 runs 14 residues. In germline, CDR1 is SQVTM, CDR2 ANQGSEA. Unmatched junction bases numbered 7, after V lost 6 bases and J lost 3 bases.

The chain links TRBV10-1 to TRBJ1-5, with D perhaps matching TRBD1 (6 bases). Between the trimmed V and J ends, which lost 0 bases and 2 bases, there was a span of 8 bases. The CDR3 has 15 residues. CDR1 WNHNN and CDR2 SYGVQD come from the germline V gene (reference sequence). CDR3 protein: CASSESGAGNQPQHF. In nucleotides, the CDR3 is TGCGCCAGCAGTGAGTCGGGGGCAGGCAATCAGCCCCAGCATTTT.

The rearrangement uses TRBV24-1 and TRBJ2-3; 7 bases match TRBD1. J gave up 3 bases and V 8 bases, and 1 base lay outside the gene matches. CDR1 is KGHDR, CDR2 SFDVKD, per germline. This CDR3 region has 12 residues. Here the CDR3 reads CATKGATDTQYF. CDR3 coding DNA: TGTGCCACCAAGGGGGCGACAGATACGCAGTATTTT.

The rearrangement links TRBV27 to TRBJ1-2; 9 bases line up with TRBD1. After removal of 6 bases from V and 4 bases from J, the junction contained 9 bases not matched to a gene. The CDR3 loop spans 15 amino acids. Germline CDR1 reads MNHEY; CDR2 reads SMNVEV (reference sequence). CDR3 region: CASRAGTGPAYGYTF. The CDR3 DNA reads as TGTGCCAGCAGGGCCGGGACAGGGCCCGCCTATGGCTACACCTTC.

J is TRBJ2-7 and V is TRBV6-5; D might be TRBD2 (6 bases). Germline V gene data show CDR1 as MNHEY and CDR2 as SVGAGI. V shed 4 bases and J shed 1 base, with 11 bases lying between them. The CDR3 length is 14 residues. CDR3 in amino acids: CASSLDYGSYEQYF. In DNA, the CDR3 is TGTGCCAGCAGTTTGGACTACGGGTCCTACGAGCAGTACTTC.

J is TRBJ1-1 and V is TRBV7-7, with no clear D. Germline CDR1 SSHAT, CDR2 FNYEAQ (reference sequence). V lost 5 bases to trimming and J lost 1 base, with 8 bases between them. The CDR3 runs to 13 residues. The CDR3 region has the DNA TGTGCCAGCAGCGAAGGACCGAACACTGAAGCTTTCTTT. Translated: CASSEGPNTEAFF.

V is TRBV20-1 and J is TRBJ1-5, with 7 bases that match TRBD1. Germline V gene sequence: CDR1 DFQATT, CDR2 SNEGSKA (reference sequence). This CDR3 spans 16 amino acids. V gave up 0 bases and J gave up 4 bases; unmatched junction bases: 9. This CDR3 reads CSAREGGPHRNQPQHF. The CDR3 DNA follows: TGCAGTGCTAGAGAAGGGGGCCCTCACCGAAATCAGCCCCAGCATTTT.

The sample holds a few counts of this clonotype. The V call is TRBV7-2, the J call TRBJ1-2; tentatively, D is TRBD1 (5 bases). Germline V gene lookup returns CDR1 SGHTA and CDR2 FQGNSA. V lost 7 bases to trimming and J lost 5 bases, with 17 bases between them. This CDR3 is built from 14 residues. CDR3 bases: TGTGCCAGCAAACTATTTGACAGCCGTTATGGCTACACCTTC. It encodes CASKLFDSRYGYTF.

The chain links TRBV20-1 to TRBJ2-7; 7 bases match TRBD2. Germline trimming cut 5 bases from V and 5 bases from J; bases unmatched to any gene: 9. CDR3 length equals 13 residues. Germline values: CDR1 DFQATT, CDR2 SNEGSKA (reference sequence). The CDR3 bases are TGCAGTGCTCGGGACTACTTATGGGACGAGCAGTACTTC. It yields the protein CSARDYLWDEQYF.

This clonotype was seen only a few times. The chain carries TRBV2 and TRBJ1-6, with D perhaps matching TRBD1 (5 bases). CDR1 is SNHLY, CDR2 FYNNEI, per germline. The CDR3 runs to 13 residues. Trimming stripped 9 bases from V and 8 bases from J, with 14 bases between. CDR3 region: CASNRDSDSPLHF. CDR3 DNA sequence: TGTGCCAGTAACCGGGACTCAGATTCACCCCTCCACTTT.

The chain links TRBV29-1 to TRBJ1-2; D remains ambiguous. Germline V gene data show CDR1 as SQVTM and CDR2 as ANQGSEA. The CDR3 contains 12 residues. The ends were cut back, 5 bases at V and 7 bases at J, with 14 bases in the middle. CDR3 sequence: CSVQRSKGGYTF. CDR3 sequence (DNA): TGCAGCGTTCAAAGATCCAAGGGTGGCTACACCTTC.

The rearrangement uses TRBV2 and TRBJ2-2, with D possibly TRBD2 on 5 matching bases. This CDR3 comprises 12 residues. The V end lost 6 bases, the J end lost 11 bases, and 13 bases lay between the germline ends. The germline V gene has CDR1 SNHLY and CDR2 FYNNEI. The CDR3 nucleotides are TGTGCCAGCAGGGTTGGACTTGGTGAGCTGTTTTTT. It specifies CASRVGLGELFF. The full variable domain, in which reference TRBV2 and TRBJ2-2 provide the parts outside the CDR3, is EPEVTQTPSHQVTQMGQEVILRCVPISNHLYFYWYRQILGQKVEFLVSFYNNEISEKSEIFDDQFSVERPDGSNFTLKIRSTKLEDSAMYFCASRVGLGELFFGEGSRLTVL.

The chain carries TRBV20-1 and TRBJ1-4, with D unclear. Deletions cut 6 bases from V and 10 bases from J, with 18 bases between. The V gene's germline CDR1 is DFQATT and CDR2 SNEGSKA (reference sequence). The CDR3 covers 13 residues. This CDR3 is CSARLARGGKLFF. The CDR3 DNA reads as TGCAGTGCAAGACTGGCGCGGGGTGGAAAACTGTTTTTT.

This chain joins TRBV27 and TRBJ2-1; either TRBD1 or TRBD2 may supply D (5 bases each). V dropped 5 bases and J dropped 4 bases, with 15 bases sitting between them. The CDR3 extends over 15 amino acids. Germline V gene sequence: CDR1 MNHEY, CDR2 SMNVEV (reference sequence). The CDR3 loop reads CASSPPPGRYNEQFF. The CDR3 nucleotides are TGTGCCAGCAGTCCTCCCCCGGGACGGTACAATGAGCAGTTCTTC.

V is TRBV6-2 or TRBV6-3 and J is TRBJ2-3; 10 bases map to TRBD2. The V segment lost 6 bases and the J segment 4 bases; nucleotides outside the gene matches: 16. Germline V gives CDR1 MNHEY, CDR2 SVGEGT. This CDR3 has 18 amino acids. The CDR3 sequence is CASSRGLRLAGVADTQYF. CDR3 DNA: TGTGCCAGCAGCCGCGGTCTTCGTCTAGCGGGAGTCGCAGATACGCAGTATTTT.

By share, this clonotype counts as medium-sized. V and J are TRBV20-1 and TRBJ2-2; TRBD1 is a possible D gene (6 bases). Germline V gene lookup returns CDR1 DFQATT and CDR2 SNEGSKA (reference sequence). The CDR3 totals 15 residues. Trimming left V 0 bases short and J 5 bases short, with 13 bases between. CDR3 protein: CSARDGQRMTGELFF. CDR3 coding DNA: TGCAGTGCTAGAGATGGACAGAGAATGACCGGGGAGCTGTTTTTT.

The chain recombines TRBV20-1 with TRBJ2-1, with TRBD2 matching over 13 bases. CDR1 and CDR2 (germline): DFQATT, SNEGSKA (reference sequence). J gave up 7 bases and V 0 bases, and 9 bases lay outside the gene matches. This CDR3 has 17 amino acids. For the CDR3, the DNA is TGCAGTGCTAGAGACCCCAACCAACTAGCGGGGGGGAATGAGCAGTTCTTC. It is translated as CSARDPNQLAGGNEQFF.

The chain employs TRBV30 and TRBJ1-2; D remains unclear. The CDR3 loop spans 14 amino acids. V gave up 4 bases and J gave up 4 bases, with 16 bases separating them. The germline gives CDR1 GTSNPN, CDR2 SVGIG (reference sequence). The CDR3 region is CAWIRDPWGYGYTF. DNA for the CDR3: TGTGCCTGGATTCGCGACCCCTGGGGCTATGGCTACACCTTC.

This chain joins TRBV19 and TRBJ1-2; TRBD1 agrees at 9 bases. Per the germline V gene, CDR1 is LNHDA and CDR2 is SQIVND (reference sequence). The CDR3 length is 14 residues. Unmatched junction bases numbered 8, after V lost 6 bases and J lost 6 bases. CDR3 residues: CASSYGTGFDGYTF. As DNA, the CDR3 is TGTGCCAGTAGCTATGGGACAGGGTTTGATGGCTACACCTTC.

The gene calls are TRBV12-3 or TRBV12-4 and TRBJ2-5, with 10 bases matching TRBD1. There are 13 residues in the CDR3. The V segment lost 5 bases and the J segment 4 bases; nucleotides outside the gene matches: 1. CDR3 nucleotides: TGTGCCAGCAGTCGGGACAGGGGAGAGACCCAGTACTTC. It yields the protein CASSRDRGETQYF.